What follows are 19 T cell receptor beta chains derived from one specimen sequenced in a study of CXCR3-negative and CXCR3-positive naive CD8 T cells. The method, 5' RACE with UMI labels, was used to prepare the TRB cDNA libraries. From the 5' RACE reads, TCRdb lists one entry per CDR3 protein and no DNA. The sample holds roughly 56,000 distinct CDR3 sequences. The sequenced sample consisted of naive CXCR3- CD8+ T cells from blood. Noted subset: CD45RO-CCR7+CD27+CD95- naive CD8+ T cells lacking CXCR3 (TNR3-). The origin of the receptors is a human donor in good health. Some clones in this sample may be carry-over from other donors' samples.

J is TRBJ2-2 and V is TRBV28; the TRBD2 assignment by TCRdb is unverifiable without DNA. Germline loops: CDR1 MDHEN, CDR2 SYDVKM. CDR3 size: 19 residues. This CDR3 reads CASSYRLAGALSNTGELFF.

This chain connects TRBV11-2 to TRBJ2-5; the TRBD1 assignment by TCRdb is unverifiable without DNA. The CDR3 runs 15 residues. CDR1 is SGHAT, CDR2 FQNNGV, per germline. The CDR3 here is CASSPPHRGTETQYF.

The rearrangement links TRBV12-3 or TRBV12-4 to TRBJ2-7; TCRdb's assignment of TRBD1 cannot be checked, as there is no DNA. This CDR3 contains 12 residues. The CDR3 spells CACGGDTSEQYF.

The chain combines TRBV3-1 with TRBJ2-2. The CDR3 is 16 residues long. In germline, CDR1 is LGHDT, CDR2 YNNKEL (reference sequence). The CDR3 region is CASSPWSGSNTGELFF.

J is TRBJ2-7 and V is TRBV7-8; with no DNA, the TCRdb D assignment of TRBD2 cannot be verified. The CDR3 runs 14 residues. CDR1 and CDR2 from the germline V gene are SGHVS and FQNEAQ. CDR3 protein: CASSLAALAYEQYF.

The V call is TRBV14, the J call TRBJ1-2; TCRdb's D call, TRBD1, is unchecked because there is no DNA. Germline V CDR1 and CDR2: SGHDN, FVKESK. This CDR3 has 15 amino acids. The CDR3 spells CASSQKLGVEYGYTF.

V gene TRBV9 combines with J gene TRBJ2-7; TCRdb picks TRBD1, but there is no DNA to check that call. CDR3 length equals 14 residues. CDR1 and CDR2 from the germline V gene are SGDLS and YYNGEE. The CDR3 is CASSPLGVDFEQYF.

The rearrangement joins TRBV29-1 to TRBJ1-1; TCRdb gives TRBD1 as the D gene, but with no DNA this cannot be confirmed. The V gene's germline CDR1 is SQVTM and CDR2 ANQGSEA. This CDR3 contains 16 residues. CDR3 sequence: CSVDRTGPTGGAEAFF. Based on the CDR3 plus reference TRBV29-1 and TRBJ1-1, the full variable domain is SAVISQKPSRDICQRGTSLTIQCQVDSQVTMMFWYRQQPGQSLTLIATANQGSEATYESGFVIDKFPISRPNLTFSTLTVSNMSPEDSSIYLCSVDRTGPTGGAEAFFGQGTRLTVV.

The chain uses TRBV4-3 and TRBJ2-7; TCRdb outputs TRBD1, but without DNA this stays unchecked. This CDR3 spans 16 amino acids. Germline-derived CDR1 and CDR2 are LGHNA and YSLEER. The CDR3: CASSQGAAGQSYEQYF.

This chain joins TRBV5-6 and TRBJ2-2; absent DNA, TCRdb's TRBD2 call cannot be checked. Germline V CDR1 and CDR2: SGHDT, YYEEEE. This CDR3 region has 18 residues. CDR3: CASSLAGDSGLNTGELFF.

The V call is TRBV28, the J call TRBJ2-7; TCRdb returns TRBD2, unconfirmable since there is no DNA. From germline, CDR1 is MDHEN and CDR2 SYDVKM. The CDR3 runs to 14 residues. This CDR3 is CASSFLAGDYEQYF. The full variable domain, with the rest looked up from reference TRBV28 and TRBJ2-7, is DVKVTQSSRYLVKRTGEKVFLECVQDMDHENMFWYRQDPGLGLRLIYFSYDVKMKEKGDIPEGYSVSREKKERFSLILESASTNQTSMYLCASSFLAGDYEQYFGPGTRLTVT.

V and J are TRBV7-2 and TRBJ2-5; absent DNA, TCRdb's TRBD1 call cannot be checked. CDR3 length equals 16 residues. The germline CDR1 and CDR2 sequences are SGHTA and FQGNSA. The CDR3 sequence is CASSPALGGIQETQYF.

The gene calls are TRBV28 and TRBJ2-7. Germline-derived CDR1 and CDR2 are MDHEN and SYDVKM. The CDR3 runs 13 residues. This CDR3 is CASSRDRPYEQYF.

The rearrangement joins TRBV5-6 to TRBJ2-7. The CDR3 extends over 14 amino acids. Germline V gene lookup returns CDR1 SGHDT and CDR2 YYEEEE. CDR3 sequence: CASSSKSGSHEQYF.

Here the CDR3 reads CASSQGIGSGAESTGELFF. The chain uses TRBV14 and TRBJ2-2; TCRdb's D gene call, TRBD2, goes unchecked for lack of DNA. The CDR3 runs 19 residues. From germline, CDR1 is SGHDN and CDR2 FVKESK.

This CDR3 is CSVESSGRASDTGELFF. The rearrangement joins TRBV29-1 to TRBJ2-2; TCRdb proposes TRBD2, but this gene call is untestable without DNA. CDR1 and CDR2 from the germline V gene are SQVTM and ANQGSEA. This CDR3 spans 17 amino acids.

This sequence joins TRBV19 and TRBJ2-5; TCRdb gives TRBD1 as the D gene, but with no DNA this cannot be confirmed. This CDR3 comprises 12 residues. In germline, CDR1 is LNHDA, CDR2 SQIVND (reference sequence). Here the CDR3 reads CASGDGQETQYF.

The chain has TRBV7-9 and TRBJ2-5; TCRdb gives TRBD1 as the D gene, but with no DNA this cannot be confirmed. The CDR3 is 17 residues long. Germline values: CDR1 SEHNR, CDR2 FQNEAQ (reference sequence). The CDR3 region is CASSLALGQGLQETQYF.

The chain's CDR3 is CASSTWTVDTPPSEQYF. The J gene is TRBJ2-7, the V gene TRBV21-1. TRBV21-1 is a pseudogene. The CDR3 contains 17 residues.